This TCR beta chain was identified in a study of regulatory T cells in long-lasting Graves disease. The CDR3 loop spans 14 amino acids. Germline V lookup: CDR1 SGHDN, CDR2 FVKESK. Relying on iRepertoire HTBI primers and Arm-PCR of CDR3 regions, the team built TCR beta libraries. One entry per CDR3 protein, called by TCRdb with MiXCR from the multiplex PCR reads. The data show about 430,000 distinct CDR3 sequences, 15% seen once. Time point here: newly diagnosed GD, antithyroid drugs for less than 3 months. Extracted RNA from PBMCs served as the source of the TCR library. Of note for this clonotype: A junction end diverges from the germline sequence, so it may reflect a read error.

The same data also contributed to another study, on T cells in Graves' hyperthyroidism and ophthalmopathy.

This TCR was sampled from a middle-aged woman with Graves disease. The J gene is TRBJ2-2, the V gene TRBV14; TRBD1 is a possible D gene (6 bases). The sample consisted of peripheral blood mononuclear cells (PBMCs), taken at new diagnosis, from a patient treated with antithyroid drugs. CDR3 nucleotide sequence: TGTGCCGGCAGACTGACAGGGAACACCGGGGAGCTGTTTTTT. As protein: CAGRLTGNTGELFF. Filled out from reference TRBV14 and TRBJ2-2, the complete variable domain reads EAGVTQFPSHSVIEKGQTVTLRCDPISGHDNLYWYRRVMGKEIKFLLHFVKESKQDESGMPNNRFLAERTGGTYSTLKVQPAELEDSGVYFCAGRLTGNTGELFFGEGSRLTVL.